The TCR beta chain under discussion was sequenced for a study of Ad26.COV2.S vaccination and SARS-CoV-2 variants. Study background: Participants got Ad26.COV2.S intramuscularly, once or twice 56 days apart. Regarding the study as a whole: Total T cell responses, in the TCR breadth and depth analyses, may have been underestimated.

Treatment of the sample: around 19 received Ad26.COV2.S at low or high dose, single or two shots; about 5 received placebo; per-sample allocation not given. The study sampled participants on day 63 after the first vaccine or placebo injection. Some clones are missing from TCRdb's copy, which holds only in-frame ones; the method was immunoSEQ multiplex PCR. Among 440,000 or so clones listed, 92% were seen once. The trim removed 3 bases at V and 7 bases at J, leaving 12 bases unmatched. Germline loops: CDR1 LGHDT, CDR2 YNNKEL (reference sequence). The CDR3 length is 16 residues. Worth noting for this clone: Its target is not known.

This chain joins TRBV3-1 (or the pseudogene TRBV3-2) and TRBJ2-3; the match to TRBD2 covers 8 bases. Sequences were derived from peripheral blood, sampled in a trial of Ad26.COV2.S vaccine versus placebo. This clonotype was obtained from a person aged 18 to 65 who received the Ad26.COV2.S COVID-19 vaccine or a placebo. The CDR3 DNA is TGTGCCAGCAGCCAGCCTTCGGGGGGGCTCGGGTATACGCAGTATTTT. Its protein product is CASSQPSGGLGYTQYF.